These 25 T cell receptor beta chains came from one sample sequenced in a study of blood T cell repertoires in COVID-19. Assay used: immunoSEQ multiplex PCR; TCRdb lists only in-frame clones, some missing. The sample shows some 320,000 clones, around 90% of them seen only once. The specimen sequenced was PBMCs or T cells enriched from blood (not recorded which). The source is a man between 60 and 75 years old who had recovered from COVID-19.

CDR3 protein: CASSPDSGNTIYF. In DNA form, the CDR3 reads TGCGCCAGCAGCCCTGACAGTGGTAACACCATATATTTT. The chain couples TRBV4-1 to TRBJ1-3; maybe TRBD1 (5 bases). This CDR3 is 13 amino acids long. CDR1 MGHRA and CDR2 YSYEKL come from the germline V gene. With 4 bases removed from V and 7 bases from J, the gap between germline ends came to 11 bases.

The chain joins TRBV9 to TRBJ2-7; 14 bases are a match to TRBD2. The CDR3 sequence is 15 residues long. The junction had 2 bases not matched to a gene; V was cut back by 4 bases and J by 2 bases. Germline V gene sequence: CDR1 SGDLS, CDR2 YYNGEE. CDR3 bases: TGTGCCAGCAGCAAGGGACTAGCGGGAGCCTACGAGCAGTACTTC. Amino acids: CASSKGLAGAYEQYF.

This chain connects TRBV29-1 to TRBJ2-5; 10 nucleotides line up with TRBD1. The CDR3 covers 16 residues. Germline trimming cut 2 bases from V and 5 bases from J; bases unmatched to any gene: 11. CDR1 SQVTM and CDR2 ANQGSEA come from the germline V gene. The DNA of the CDR3 is TGCAGCGTTGAAATGACAGGGGGCTTGGATTGGGAGACCCAGTACTTC. Translated: CSVEMTGGLDWETQYF.

CDR3 sequence (DNA): TGTGCCACCAGTGATTCCTACAGGTCAAGCTCCTACAATGAGCAGTTCTTC. This gives the protein CATSDSYRSSSYNEQFF. The genes are TRBV24-1 and TRBJ2-1; weak D call: TRBD1 (5 bases). V lost 2 bases to trimming and J lost 0 bases, with 13 bases between them. The length of the CDR3 is 17 residues. Germline lookup yields CDR1 KGHDR and CDR2 SFDVKD.

The chain carries TRBV6-5 and TRBJ1-4, with D unresolved. The germline CDR1 and CDR2 sequences are MNHEY and SVGAGI. The V gene lost 0 bases and the J gene lost 2 bases, with 7 bases spanning the gap. This CDR3 is 15 amino acids long. The CDR3 is CASSYSQSTNEKLFF. Written as DNA, the CDR3 is TGTGCCAGCAGTTACTCCCAGTCGACTAATGAAAAACTGTTTTTT.

The chain links TRBV3-1 (or the pseudogene TRBV3-2) to TRBJ1-4; TRBD1 matches 9 bases. J gave up 6 bases and V 2 bases, and 4 bases lay outside the gene matches. This CDR3 is built from 15 residues. Germline CDR1 is LGHDT and CDR2 is YNNKEL (reference sequence). The CDR3 loop reads CASSQRTGVHEKLFF. CDR3 DNA: TGTGCCAGCAGCCAACGGACAGGGGTTCATGAAAAACTGTTTTTT.

The V gene is TRBV25-1, the J gene TRBJ2-1, with 9 positions matching TRBD1. With 3 bases clipped from V and 7 bases from J, the junction kept 7 bases outside the gene matches. The CDR3 is made up of 15 amino acids. Germline V CDR1 and CDR2: MGHDK, SYGVNS. CDR3 loop: CASSEWGQGLNEQFF. CDR3 DNA sequence: TGTGCCAGCAGTGAGTGGGGACAGGGATTGAATGAGCAGTTCTTC.

The chain links TRBV25-1 to TRBJ2-1, with 12 bases that match TRBD2. The germline CDR1 and CDR2 sequences are MGHDK and SYGVNS. V was pared by 2 bases and J by 5 bases, with 7 bases of the junction left unmatched. CDR3 length equals 17 residues. For the CDR3, the DNA is TGTGCCAGCAGTGAACTCCCTAGCGGGAGGGGCAACAATGAGCAGTTCTTC. It translates to CASSELPSGRGNNEQFF.

The chain employs TRBV7-8 and TRBJ2-5; D is perhaps TRBD2 (6 bases). Germline CDR1 is SGHVS and CDR2 is FQNEAQ. This CDR3 comprises 14 residues. V was pared by 4 bases and J by 2 bases, with 11 bases between. Written as DNA, the CDR3 is TGTGCCAGCAGCTATCGGGACTCTCAAGAGACCCAGTACTTC. This gives the protein CASSYRDSQETQYF.

The chain is built from TRBV29-1 and TRBJ2-7; 7 nucleotides match TRBD1. The germline V gene has CDR1 SQVTM and CDR2 ANQGSEA. Unmatched junction bases numbered 3, after V lost 7 bases and J lost 3 bases. This CDR3 has 11 amino acids. This chain's CDR3 is CSAQGYYEQYF. Written as DNA, the CDR3 is TGCAGCGCACAGGGGTACTACGAGCAGTACTTC.

The CDR3 bases are TGTGCCAGCAGCCAAGAACCCACAGGGATTAGCACCGGGGAGCTGTTTTTT. Translation gives CASSQEPTGISTGELFF. The V and J genes are TRBV16 and TRBJ2-2, with D perhaps TRBD1 (6 bases). The CDR3 has 17 residues. CDR1 and CDR2 from the germline V gene are KGHSY and FQNENV. Trimming took off 2 bases at V and 4 bases at J, with 17 bases between the two ends.

The chain uses TRBV7-2 and TRBJ2-1; unclear D gene. Trimming left V 3 bases short and J 10 bases short, with 13 bases between. The CDR3 covers 13 residues. CDR1 is SGHTA, CDR2 FQGNSA, per germline. CDR3: CASSFADSREQFF. Here the CDR3 DNA reads TGTGCCAGCAGCTTCGCAGACTCGAGGGAGCAGTTCTTC.

The chain combines TRBV3-1 (or the pseudogene TRBV3-2) with TRBJ1-6, with D possibly being TRBD1 (6 bases). Germline V gene sequence: CDR1 LGHDT, CDR2 YNNKEL (reference sequence). The ends were cut back, 1 base at V and 9 bases at J, with 13 bases in the middle. The CDR3 runs 15 residues. The chain's CDR3 is CASSQVWAGASPLHF. CDR3 nucleotides: TGTGCCAGCAGCCAAGTGTGGGCAGGGGCTTCACCCCTCCACTTT.

This clone was counted only a few times. The chain carries TRBV28 and TRBJ2-7; D is unresolved. V was pared by 3 bases and J by 1 base, with 7 bases between. Germline V gives CDR1 MDHEN, CDR2 SYDVKM. The CDR3 spans 13 residues. The CDR3 loop is CASSFYNSYEQYF. Here the CDR3 DNA reads TGTGCCAGCAGTTTTTACAATTCCTACGAGCAGTACTTC.

V is TRBV7-9 and J is TRBJ2-2, with 8 bases that match TRBD2. Germline trimming cut 4 bases from V and 3 bases from J; bases unmatched to any gene: 10. The CDR3 totals 17 residues. Germline V lookup: CDR1 SEHNR, CDR2 FQNEAQ (reference sequence). CDR3: CASSYGGGRSYTGELFF. DNA for the CDR3: TGTGCCAGCAGCTATGGCGGGGGGCGTTCGTACACCGGGGAGCTGTTTTTT. Combining the CDR3 with reference TRBV7-9 and TRBJ2-2 gives the whole variable domain DTGVSQNPRHKITKRGQNVTFRCDPISEHNRLYWYRQTLGQGPEFLTYFQNEAQLEKSRLLSDRFSAERPKGSFSTLEIQRTEQGDSAMYLCASSYGGGRSYTGELFFGEGSRLTVL.

As regards this clone: Sequence at one end of the junction differs from germline and may be a read error. This sequence joins TRBV29-1 and TRBJ1-2; TRBD1 matches 7 bases. Germline-derived CDR1 and CDR2 are SQVTM and ANQGSEA. The CDR3 totals 8 residues. The CDR3 is CSISGQNF. The CDR3, as DNA: TGCAGCATCTCGGGACAGAACTTC.

The chain carries TRBV30 and TRBJ2-7; D is ambiguous. This CDR3 is built from 11 residues. Trimming shortened V by 2 bases and J by 7 bases, and 9 bases separated the two germline ends. CDR1 and CDR2 (germline): GTSNPN, SVGIG (reference sequence). This chain's CDR3 is CAWSTAGEQYF. The CDR3 bases are TGTGCCTGGAGTACAGCTGGGGAGCAGTACTTC. Full variable domain (outside the CDR3, taken from reference TRBV30 and TRBJ2-7): SQTIHQWPATLVQPVGSPLSLECTVEGTSNPNLYWYRQAAGRGLQLLFYSVGIGQISSEVPQNLSASRPQDRQFILSSKKLLLSDSGFYLCAWSTAGEQYFGPGTRLTVT.

V and J are TRBV10-3 and TRBJ2-1, with D tentatively TRBD2 (6 bases). Germline assignment: CDR1 ENHRY and CDR2 SYGVKD. The CDR3 has 14 amino acids. V was trimmed by 0 bases and J by 9 bases, leaving 12 bases between them. For the CDR3, the DNA is TGTGCCATCAGTGAGTCGAAACTAGCAGGTGAGCAGTTCTTC. This encodes CAISESKLAGEQFF.

This chain uses TRBV19 with TRBJ1-2; D is undetermined. The CDR3 covers 15 residues. Germline V gives CDR1 LNHDA, CDR2 SQIVND (reference sequence). V lost 0 bases and J 6 bases, leaving 14 bases between the germline ends. The CDR3 here is CASSIENSFTDGYTF. The CDR3 region has the DNA TGTGCCAGTAGTATAGAGAACAGTTTTACGGATGGCTACACCTTC.

The chain recombines TRBV7-9 with TRBJ2-1, with 15 bases fitting TRBD2. V gave up 5 bases and J gave up 8 bases; unmatched junction bases: 13. This CDR3 comprises 18 residues. The germline CDR1 and CDR2 sequences are SEHNR and FQNEAQ (reference sequence). CDR3 sequence: CASSPRDGLAGGLHEQFF. In DNA, the CDR3 is TGTGCCAGCAGCCCGAGGGACGGACTAGCGGGAGGGTTGCATGAGCAGTTCTTC. Combining the CDR3 with reference TRBV7-9 and TRBJ2-1 gives the whole variable domain DTGVSQNPRHKITKRGQNVTFRCDPISEHNRLYWYRQTLGQGPEFLTYFQNEAQLEKSRLLSDRFSAERPKGSFSTLEIQRTEQGDSAMYLCASSPRDGLAGGLHEQFFGPGTRLTVL.

DNA of the CDR3: TGTGCCAGCAGCTCAAGCGGGGGGCCCTACAATGAGCAGTTCTTC. It specifies CASSSSGGPYNEQFF. The chain carries TRBV11-2 and TRBJ2-1; 9 bases fit TRBD2. The CDR3 loop spans 15 amino acids. V trimming: 4 bases; J trimming: 2 bases; junction bases outside the gene matches: 3. Germline CDR1 and CDR2: SGHAT and FQNNGV.

This sequence joins TRBV6-2 or TRBV6-3 and TRBJ1-3; D is unclear. The CDR3 length is 18 residues. Trimming left V 0 bases short and J 0 bases short, with 15 bases between. Germline V gene sequence: CDR1 MNHEY, CDR2 SVGEGT. CDR3 sequence reads: CASSYSSGPTSSGNTIYF. The CDR3 DNA reads as TGTGCCAGCAGTTACTCGAGTGGGCCCACGAGCTCTGGAAACACCATATATTTT.

The gene calls are TRBV3-1 (or the pseudogene TRBV3-2) and TRBJ1-4; no definite D call. V lost 2 bases and J 5 bases, leaving 15 bases between the germline ends. The CDR3 is made up of 16 amino acids. CDR1 is LGHDT, CDR2 YNNKEL, per germline (reference sequence). The CDR3 DNA is TGTGCCAGCAGCCAATCGCGGCGATGGCGGAATGAAAAACTGTTTTTT. Amino acid sequence: CASSQSRRWRNEKLFF.

The V call is TRBV7-6, the J call TRBJ2-1, with D possibly being TRBD1 (6 bases). Germline V gene data show CDR1 as SGHVS and CDR2 as FNYEAQ. The length of the CDR3 is 21 residues. The V end lost 5 bases, the J end lost 2 bases, and 31 bases lay between the germline ends. CDR3 coding DNA: TGTGCCAGCAGCCCAATTATGGGGAACCCTCAGGGAAGGGGGACCTACAATGAGCAGTTCTTC. As protein: CASSPIMGNPQGRGTYNEQFF.

The J gene is TRBJ2-1, the V gene TRBV12-3 or TRBV12-4; 8 positions agree with TRBD1. This CDR3 contains 13 residues. Germline trimming cut 5 bases from V and 5 bases from J; bases unmatched to any gene: 2. In DNA, the CDR3 is TGTGCCAGCAGTCGGGACAGGAACAATGAGCAGTTCTTC. Amino acids: CASSRDRNNEQFF.